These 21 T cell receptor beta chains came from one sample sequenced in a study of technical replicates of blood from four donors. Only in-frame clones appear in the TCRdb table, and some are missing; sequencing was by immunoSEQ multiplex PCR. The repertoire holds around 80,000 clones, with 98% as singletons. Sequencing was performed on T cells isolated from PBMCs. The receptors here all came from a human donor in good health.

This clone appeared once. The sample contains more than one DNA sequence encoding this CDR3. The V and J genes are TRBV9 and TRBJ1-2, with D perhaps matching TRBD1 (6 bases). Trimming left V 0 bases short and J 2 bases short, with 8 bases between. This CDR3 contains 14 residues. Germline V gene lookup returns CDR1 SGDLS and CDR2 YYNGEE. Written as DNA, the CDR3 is TGTGCCAGCAGCGTAGGAAGGGGGAACTATGGCTACACCTTC. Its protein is CASSVGRGNYGYTF.

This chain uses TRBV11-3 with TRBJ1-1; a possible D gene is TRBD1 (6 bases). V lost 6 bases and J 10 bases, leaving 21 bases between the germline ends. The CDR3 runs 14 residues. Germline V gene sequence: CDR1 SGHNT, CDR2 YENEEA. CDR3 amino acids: CASRTPGGHGGAFF. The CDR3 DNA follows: TGTGCCAGCAGGACTCCCGGGGGGCATGGGGGAGCTTTCTTT.

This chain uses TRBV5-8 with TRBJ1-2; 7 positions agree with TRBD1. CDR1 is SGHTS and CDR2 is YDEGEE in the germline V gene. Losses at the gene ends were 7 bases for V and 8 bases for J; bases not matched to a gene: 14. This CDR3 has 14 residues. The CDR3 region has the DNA TGTGCCAGCGCCCAGACAGGGCCCGGGGAGGGCTACACCTTC. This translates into CASAQTGPGEGYTF.

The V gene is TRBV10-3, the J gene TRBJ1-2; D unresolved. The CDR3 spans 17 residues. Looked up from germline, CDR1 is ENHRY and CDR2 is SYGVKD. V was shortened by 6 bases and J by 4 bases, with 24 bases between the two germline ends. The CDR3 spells CAISSGGPSVLSYGYTF. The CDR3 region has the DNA TGTGCCATCAGCTCAGGTGGGCCTAGCGTCTTAAGCTATGGCTACACCTTC.

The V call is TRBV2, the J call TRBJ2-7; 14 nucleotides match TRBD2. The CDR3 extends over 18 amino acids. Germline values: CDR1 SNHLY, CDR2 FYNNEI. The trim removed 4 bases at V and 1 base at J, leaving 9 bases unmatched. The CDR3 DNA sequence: TGTGCCAGCAGTGTAGGGGGACTAGCGGGAGTTTTTTCCTACGAGCAGTACTTC. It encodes CASSVGGLAGVFSYEQYF. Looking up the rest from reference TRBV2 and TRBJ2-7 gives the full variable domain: EPEVTQTPSHQVTQMGQEVILRCVPISNHLYFYWYRQILGQKVEFLVSFYNNEISEKSEIFDDQFSVERPDGSNFTLKIRSTKLEDSAMYFCASSVGGLAGVFSYEQYFGPGTRLTVT.

The CDR3 coding sequence is TGTGCCAGCAGCTACGTAGCGGGATCGGGCAACAATGAGCAGTTCTTC. Amino acids: CASSYVAGSGNNEQFF. This chain joins TRBV4-2 and TRBJ2-1, with 8 bases identical to TRBD2. The CDR3 extends over 16 amino acids. Losses at the gene ends were 5 bases for V and 5 bases for J; bases not matched to a gene: 11. Germline CDR1 is LGHNA and CDR2 is YNFKEQ.

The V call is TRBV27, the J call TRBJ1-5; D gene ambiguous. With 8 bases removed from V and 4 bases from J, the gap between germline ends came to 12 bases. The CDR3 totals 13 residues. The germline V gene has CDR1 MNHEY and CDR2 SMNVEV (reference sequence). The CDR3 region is CASQQAPNQPQHF. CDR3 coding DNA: TGTGCCAGCCAGCAGGCCCCAAATCAGCCCCAGCATTTT.

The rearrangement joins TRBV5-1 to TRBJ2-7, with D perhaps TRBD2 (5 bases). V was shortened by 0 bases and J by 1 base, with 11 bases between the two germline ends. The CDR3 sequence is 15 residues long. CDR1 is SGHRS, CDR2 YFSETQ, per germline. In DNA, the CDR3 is TGCGCCAGCAGCTTGGAAGAGCGGTCTTCCTACGAGCAGTACTTC. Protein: CASSLEERSSYEQYF.

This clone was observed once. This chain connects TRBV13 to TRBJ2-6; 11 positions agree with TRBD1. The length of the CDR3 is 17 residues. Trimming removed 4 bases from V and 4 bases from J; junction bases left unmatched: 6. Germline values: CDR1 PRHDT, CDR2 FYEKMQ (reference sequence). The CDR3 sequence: CASSSGQGVLGANVLTF. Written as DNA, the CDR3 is TGTGCCAGCAGCTCGGGACAGGGGGTACTGGGGGCCAACGTCCTGACTTTC.

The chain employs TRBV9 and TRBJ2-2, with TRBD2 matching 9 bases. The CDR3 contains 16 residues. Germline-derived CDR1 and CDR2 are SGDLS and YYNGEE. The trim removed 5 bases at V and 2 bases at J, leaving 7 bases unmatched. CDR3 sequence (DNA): TGTGCCAGCAGATCAGCGGGGGGCTATAACACCGGGGAGCTGTTTTTT. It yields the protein CASRSAGGYNTGELFF.

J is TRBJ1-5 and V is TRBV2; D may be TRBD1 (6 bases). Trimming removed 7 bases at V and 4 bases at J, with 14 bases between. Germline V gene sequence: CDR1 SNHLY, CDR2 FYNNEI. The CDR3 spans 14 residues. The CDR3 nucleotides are TGTGCCAGCACCTCGGACAGCCCTAATCAGCCCCAGCATTTT. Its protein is CASTSDSPNQPQHF.

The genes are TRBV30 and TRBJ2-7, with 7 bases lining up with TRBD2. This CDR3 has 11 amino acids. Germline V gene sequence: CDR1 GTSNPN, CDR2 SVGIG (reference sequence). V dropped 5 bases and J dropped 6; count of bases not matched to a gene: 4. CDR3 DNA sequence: TGTGCCTGGTTGGGGGGGGTCGAGCAGTACTTC. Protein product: CAWLGGVEQYF.

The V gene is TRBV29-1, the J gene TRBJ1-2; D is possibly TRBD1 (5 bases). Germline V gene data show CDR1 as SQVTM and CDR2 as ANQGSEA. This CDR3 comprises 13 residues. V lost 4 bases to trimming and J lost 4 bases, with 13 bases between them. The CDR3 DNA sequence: TGCAGCGTTGTTGTAAGGGGCCCCTATGGCTACACCTTC. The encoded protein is CSVVVRGPYGYTF.

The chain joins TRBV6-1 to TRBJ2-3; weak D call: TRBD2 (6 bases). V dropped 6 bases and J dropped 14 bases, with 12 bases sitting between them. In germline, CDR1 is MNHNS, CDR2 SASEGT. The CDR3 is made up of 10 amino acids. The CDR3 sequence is CASRGLLPYF. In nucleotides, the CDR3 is TGTGCCAGCAGGGGACTCCTCCCGTATTTT.

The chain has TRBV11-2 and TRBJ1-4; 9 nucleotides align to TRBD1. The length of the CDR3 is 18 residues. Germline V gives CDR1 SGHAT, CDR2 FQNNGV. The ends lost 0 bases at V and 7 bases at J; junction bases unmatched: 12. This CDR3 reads CASSLDGTGRILGEKLFF. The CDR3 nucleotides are TGTGCCAGCAGCTTAGATGGGACAGGGCGTATACTGGGTGAAAAACTGTTTTTT.

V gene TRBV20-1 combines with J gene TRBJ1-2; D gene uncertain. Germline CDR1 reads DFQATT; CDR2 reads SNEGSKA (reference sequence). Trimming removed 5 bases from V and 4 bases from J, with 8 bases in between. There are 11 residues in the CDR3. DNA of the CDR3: TGCAGTGCTGGGGAGATCTATGGCTACACCTTC. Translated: CSAGEIYGYTF.

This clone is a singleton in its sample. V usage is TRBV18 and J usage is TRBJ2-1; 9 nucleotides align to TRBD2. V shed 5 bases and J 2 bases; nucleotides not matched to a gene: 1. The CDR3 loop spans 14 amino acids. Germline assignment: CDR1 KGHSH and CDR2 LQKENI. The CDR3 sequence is CASSASGAYNEQFF. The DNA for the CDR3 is TGTGCCAGCTCAGCTAGCGGGGCCTACAATGAGCAGTTCTTC.

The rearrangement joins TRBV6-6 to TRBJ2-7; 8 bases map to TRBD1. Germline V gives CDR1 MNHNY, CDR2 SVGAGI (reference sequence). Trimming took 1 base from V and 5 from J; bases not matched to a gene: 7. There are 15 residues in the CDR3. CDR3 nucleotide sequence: TGTGCCAGCAGTTACTTCGCGGACAGGGCCAACGAGCAGTACTTC. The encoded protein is CASSYFADRANEQYF.

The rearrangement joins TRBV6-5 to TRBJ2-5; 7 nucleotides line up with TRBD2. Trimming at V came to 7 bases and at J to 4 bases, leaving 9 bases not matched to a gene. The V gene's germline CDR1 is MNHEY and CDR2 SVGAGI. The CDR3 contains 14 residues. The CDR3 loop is CASMGGLDAETQYF. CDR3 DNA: TGTGCCAGCATGGGAGGACTAGATGCAGAGACCCAGTACTTC.

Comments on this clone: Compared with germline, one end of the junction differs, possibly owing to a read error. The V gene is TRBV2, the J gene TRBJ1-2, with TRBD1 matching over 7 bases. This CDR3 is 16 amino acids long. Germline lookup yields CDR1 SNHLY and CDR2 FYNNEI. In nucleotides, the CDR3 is TGTGCCAGCAGTGTAGAGACAGGGAGAGCTAACCATGGCTACACCTTC. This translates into CASSVETGRANHGYTF.

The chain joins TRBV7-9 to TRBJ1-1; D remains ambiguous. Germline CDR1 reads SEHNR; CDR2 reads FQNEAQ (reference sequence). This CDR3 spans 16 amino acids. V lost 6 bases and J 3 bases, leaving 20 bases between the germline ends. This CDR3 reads CASRYGIDRPHTEAFF. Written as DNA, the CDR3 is TGTGCCAGCAGGTACGGGATCGACCGCCCTCACACTGAAGCTTTCTTT. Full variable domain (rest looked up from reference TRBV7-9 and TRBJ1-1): DTGVSQNPRHKITKRGQNVTFRCDPISEHNRLYWYRQTLGQGPEFLTYFQNEAQLEKSRLLSDRFSAERPKGSFSTLEIQRTEQGDSAMYLCASRYGIDRPHTEAFFGQGTRLTVV.